The next 14 T cell receptor beta chains were all read from a single sample in a study of T-cell reconstitution after alpha-beta-depleted transplantation in children. TCRbeta library construction was performed incorporating unique molecular identifiers. TCRdb itself ran the PCR reads through MiXCR, one entry per CDR3 protein. Counted here are 550,000 to 600,000 distinct CDR3 sequences, 23% occurring once; the ten biggest clones make up roughly 13%. Here the sequenced sample was PBMCs, mostly from graft donor cells, taken 360 days after TCRalphabeta/CD19-depleted stem cell transplant. The receptors come from a boy less than two years old who had a stem cell transplant for acute myeloid leukemia, so the T cells may come from the graft donor.

The rearrangement uses TRBV18 and TRBJ1-6; 7 bases fit TRBD1. Unmatched junction bases numbered 8, after V lost 0 bases and J lost 6 bases. The CDR3 has 17 amino acids. In germline, CDR1 is KGHSH, CDR2 LQKENI. DNA of the CDR3: TGTGCCAGCTCACCACCCGACAGGGAAAGGAGTAATTCACCCCTCCACTTT. As protein: CASSPPDRERSNSPLHF.

The V call is TRBV20-1, the J call TRBJ2-1; 10 positions agree with TRBD2. V lost 3 bases, J lost 7 bases, and 9 bases stayed unmatched. CDR1 and CDR2 (germline): DFQATT, SNEGSKA (reference sequence). The CDR3 sequence is 15 residues long. CDR3 nucleotides: TGCAGTGCTAGGAGGGGTAGCGGGGGGAAAAATGAGCAGTTCTTC. Translating it yields CSARRGSGGKNEQFF.

The chain uses TRBV25-1 and TRBJ1-6; no firm D call. The germline V gene encodes CDR1 MGHDK and CDR2 SYGVNS. CDR3 length: 12 residues. V lost 3 bases and J lost 8, with 5 bases in between. The DNA for the CDR3 is TGTGCCAGCAGTGATGACGATTCACCCCTCCACTTT. Residues: CASSDDDSPLHF.

The CDR3 nucleotides read TGTGCCAGCAGTTTAACTTGGGGCGGGGGATACTACAATGAGCAGTTCTTC. Protein: CASSLTWGGGYYNEQFF. The chain couples TRBV12-3 or TRBV12-4 to TRBJ2-1; 7 bases map to TRBD2. This CDR3 region has 17 residues. V was clipped by 2 bases and J by 3 bases; unmatched bases: 10.

This clonotype was observed a single time. V usage is TRBV20-1 and J usage is TRBJ2-2, with D tentatively TRBD1 (6 bases). CDR3 length: 15 residues. The germline V gene encodes CDR1 DFQATT and CDR2 SNEGSKA (reference sequence). V lost 1 base, J lost 3 bases, and 12 bases lay in between. CDR3 sequence: CSARVPGAYTGELFF. The CDR3 nucleotides are TGCAGTGCTAGAGTTCCAGGGGCCTACACCGGGGAGCTGTTTTTT.

This clonotype was picked up many times. The chain joins TRBV5-1 to TRBJ2-2, with D uncertain. The V end was cut by 0 bases, the J end by 6 bases, with 12 bases between. Germline V CDR1 and CDR2: SGHRS, YFSETQ. CDR3 size: 15 residues. The CDR3 spells CASSLDVSLAGELFF. CDR3 nucleotide sequence: TGCGCCAGCAGCTTGGATGTTAGCCTTGCCGGGGAGCTGTTTTTT.

This clonotype occurred a few times. This chain connects TRBV11-1 to TRBJ2-1; weak D call: TRBD1 (7 bases). Germline V gives CDR1 SGHAT, CDR2 FQDESV (reference sequence). The V end lost 11 bases, the J end lost 3 bases, and 20 bases lay between the germline ends. The CDR3 is 15 amino acids. This chain's CDR3 is CALSGGQNVYNEQFF. In DNA, the CDR3 is TGTGCCTTATCAGGGGGGCAGAACGTCTACAATGAGCAGTTCTTC.

This clonotype has ten or more counts. The rearrangement joins TRBV20-1 to TRBJ2-1; D might be TRBD2 (5 bases). Trimming took off 0 bases at V and 5 bases at J, with 11 bases between the two ends. The CDR3 is 14 amino acids. Per the germline V gene, CDR1 is DFQATT and CDR2 is SNEGSKA (reference sequence). The CDR3 DNA reads TGCAGTGCTAGAGATCTAGGACTGGACAATGAGCAGTTCTTC. This codes for CSARDLGLDNEQFF.

The V and J genes are TRBV24-1 and TRBJ2-4, with D tentatively TRBD2 (5 bases). The CDR3 loop spans 16 amino acids. From germline, CDR1 is KGHDR and CDR2 SFDVKD. V was cut by 3 bases and J by 3 bases, with 14 bases left in between. The CDR3 spells CATSDPSEGDKNIQYF. In nucleotides, the CDR3 is TGTGCCACCAGTGATCCCTCCGAGGGCGACAAAAACATTCAGTACTTC.

This clonotype has ten or more counts. The chain uses TRBV28 and TRBJ2-1; perhaps TRBD2 as D (7 bases). The germline gives CDR1 MDHEN, CDR2 SYDVKM. The V and J ends lost 8 bases and 5 bases respectively, with 16 bases between them. The CDR3 sequence is 14 residues long. The CDR3 coding sequence is TGTGCCAGCGGTCCCGGGGGGCCGCACAATGAGCAGTTCTTC. Protein product: CASGPGGPHNEQFF.

The J gene is TRBJ1-2, the V gene TRBV20-1; no clear D. Germline V gives CDR1 DFQATT, CDR2 SNEGSKA (reference sequence). The CDR3 consists of 15 residues. V was clipped by 1 base and J by 0 bases, with 12 bases between them. CDR3 DNA sequence: TGCAGTGCTAGAGTTACATCCGCGGCTAACTATGGCTACACCTTC. Translation gives CSARVTSAANYGYTF.

This clonotype has just a few counts. The V and J genes are TRBV4-2 and TRBJ1-5, with unresolved D. V was cut by 0 bases and J by 1 base, with 13 bases left in between. Germline V gene lookup returns CDR1 LGHNA and CDR2 YNFKEQ. The CDR3 is 17 residues long. The CDR3, as DNA: TGTGCCAGCAGCCAAGACGGGAGGGAGTGGAGCAATCAGCCCCAGCATTTT. Protein: CASSQDGREWSNQPQHF.

This clonotype came up many times. The V and J genes are TRBV7-2 and TRBJ2-7; no reliable D call. CDR1 SGHTA and CDR2 FQGNSA come from the germline V gene. The CDR3 sequence is 19 residues long. V was clipped by 1 base and J by 2 bases, with 24 bases between them. CDR3 in DNA: TGTGCCAGCAGCTTAGTGCCCCTATCCGGACCTTCCTCACCCTACGAGCAGTACTTC. It yields the protein CASSLVPLSGPSSPYEQYF.

This clonotype was recorded at least ten times. The J gene is TRBJ1-4, the V gene TRBV19; D may be TRBD1 (5 bases). The germline gives CDR1 LNHDA, CDR2 SQIVND (reference sequence). V was pared by 6 bases and J by 7 bases, with 9 bases between. The CDR3 contains 12 residues. The CDR3, as DNA: TGTGCCAGTAGCGGGGGTTCTGAAAAACTGTTTTTT. Its protein product is CASSGGSEKLFF.